These 15 T cell receptor beta chains share one sample of origin, sequenced in a study of beta chain features in type 1 diabetes. The sequenced template was cDNA made from the entire isolated RNA. Profiling relied on immunoSEQ multiplex PCR, and the TCRdb table lists in-frame clones only, not all of them. The sample has roughly 240,000 clones, about 70% seen once; the top ten hold almost 0.055%. Sequencing was done on a sample of naive CD4+ T cells from blood. These receptors were collected from a man aged 25 to 40 in good health.

This clone was found a few times. The chain employs TRBV29-1 and TRBJ2-1; D remains ambiguous. The CDR3 covers 15 residues. Trimming stripped 2 bases from V and 3 bases from J, with 14 bases between. Germline V CDR1 and CDR2: SQVTM, ANQGSEA. Here the CDR3 DNA reads TGCAGCGTTGAATTTCTGTCCGTCTTCTACAATGAGCAGTTCTTC. It encodes CSVEFLSVFYNEQFF.

The rearrangement joins TRBV2 to TRBJ2-5; 7 bases are shared with TRBD1. In germline, CDR1 is SNHLY, CDR2 FYNNEI. This CDR3 has 15 residues. V lost 3 bases and J lost 7; bases outside the gene matches: 11. The CDR3 DNA reads TGTGCCAGCAGTGAGAACAGGGGAGTCCAGGCGACCCAGTACTTC. Its protein is CASSENRGVQATQYF. The variable domain in full, with the rest retrieved from reference TRBV2 and TRBJ2-5, is EPEVTQTPSHQVTQMGQEVILRCVPISNHLYFYWYRQILGQKVEFLVSFYNNEISEKSEIFDDQFSVERPDGSNFTLKIRSTKLEDSAMYFCASSENRGVQATQYFGPGTRLLVL.

This chain uses TRBV10-3 with TRBJ2-6; 7 nucleotides match TRBD1. V was clipped by 5 bases and J by 2 bases; unmatched bases: 9. Germline V gives CDR1 ENHRY, CDR2 SYGVKD. This CDR3 spans 17 amino acids. The chain's CDR3 is CAISRLPGGTGANVLTF. The CDR3 region has the DNA TGTGCCATCAGTAGACTACCAGGGGGTACTGGGGCCAACGTCCTGACTTTC.

The V and J genes are TRBV21-1 and TRBJ2-3; TRBD1, the D gene given by the table, was not confirmed from the DNA. TRBV21-1 is termed a pseudogene. This CDR3 comprises 17 residues. The CDR3 sequence: CASTRPLRTASTDTQYF. DNA for the CDR3: TGTGCCAGCACCCGCCCTCTTCGGACAGCTAGCACAGATACGCAGTATTTT.

V is TRBV6-5 and J is TRBJ2-4; D is possibly TRBD1 or TRBD2 (6 bases each). This CDR3 has 15 residues. Trimming stripped 6 bases from V and 2 bases from J, with 14 bases between. CDR1 is MNHEY, CDR2 SVGAGI, per germline. The CDR3 DNA is TGTGCCAGCAGCGCCTCGGGGGCGACCAAAAACATTCAGTACTTC. Amino acids: CASSASGATKNIQYF.

The J gene is TRBJ1-5, the V gene TRBV30; D not resolved. The CDR3 loop spans 14 amino acids. The germline V gene has CDR1 GTSNPN and CDR2 SVGIG (reference sequence). The ends were cut back, 0 bases at V and 5 bases at J, with 11 bases in the middle. CDR3 sequence reads: CAWSVAGIHQPQHF. The CDR3 DNA reads as TGTGCCTGGAGTGTAGCGGGGATTCATCAGCCCCAGCATTTT.

This clone was seen a few times. The rearrangement links TRBV13 to TRBJ2-4; 7 bases are shared with TRBD1. Losses at the gene ends were 5 bases for V and 8 bases for J; bases not matched to a gene: 15. Germline values: CDR1 PRHDT, CDR2 FYEKMQ (reference sequence). The CDR3 is 16 residues long. CDR3 DNA sequence: TGTGCCAGCAGCCGCGCCCCCGTGACAGGGTTTGACATTCAGTACTTC. It codes for CASSRAPVTGFDIQYF.

The chain joins TRBV30 to TRBJ1-4; D not resolved. Between the trimmed V and J ends, which lost 8 bases and 4 bases, there was a span of 11 bases. Germline CDR1 and CDR2: GTSNPN and SVGIG (reference sequence). The CDR3 totals 12 residues. The CDR3 nucleotides read TGTGCCGGTGAGACGGGTAATGAAAAACTGTTTTTT. Encoded protein: CAGETGNEKLFF.

The chain links TRBV25-1 to TRBJ2-5; TRBD1 matches at 7 bases. CDR3 size: 15 residues. V shed 1 base, J shed 1 base, and the junction held 3 bases outside the gene matches. CDR1 and CDR2 from the germline V gene are MGHDK and SYGVNS. DNA of the CDR3: TGTGCCAGCAGTGAATTTACAGGGGTCCAAGAGACCCAGTACTTC. This sequence encodes CASSEFTGVQETQYF.

The CDR3 is CSARLSHEQYF. The CDR3 DNA follows: TGCAGTGCACGACTGAGCCACGAGCAGTACTTC. This sequence joins TRBV20-1 and TRBJ2-7; no firm D call. V was pared by 6 bases and J by 5 bases, with 11 bases between. This CDR3 comprises 11 residues. Per the germline V gene, CDR1 is DFQATT and CDR2 is SNEGSKA (reference sequence).

The chain is built from TRBV18 and TRBJ2-7; 10 bases align to TRBD2. V trimming: 3 bases; J trimming: 3 bases; junction bases outside the gene matches: 5. This CDR3 comprises 15 residues. The germline gives CDR1 KGHSH, CDR2 LQKENI. The CDR3 DNA reads TGTGCCAGCTCACCCGCTAGCGGGGGAATCTACGAGCAGTACTTC. This sequence encodes CASSPASGGIYEQYF.

The rearrangement links TRBV11-2 to TRBJ2-2, with 9 bases fitting TRBD1. CDR3 length: 17 amino acids. Germline-derived CDR1 and CDR2 are SGHAT and FQNNGV. V was clipped by 7 bases and J by 4 bases; unmatched bases: 13. The CDR3 nucleotides are TGTGCCAGCACCCATCTTACCGGACAGGGGAGCACCGGGGAGCTGTTTTTT. Protein sequence: CASTHLTGQGSTGELFF.

The chain has TRBV7-9 and TRBJ2-7; 11 nucleotides agree with TRBD2. There are 14 residues in the CDR3. Germline trimming cut 3 bases from V and 7 bases from J; bases unmatched to any gene: 5. Germline values: CDR1 SEHNR, CDR2 FQNEAQ (reference sequence). CDR3 nucleotide sequence: TGTGCCAGCAGCTTTCTAGCGGGAGGAGAAGAGCAGTACTTC. This sequence encodes CASSFLAGGEEQYF.

The chain uses TRBV30 and TRBJ1-1, with 7 positions matching TRBD1. The CDR3 runs 14 residues. Germline CDR1 is GTSNPN and CDR2 is SVGIG (reference sequence). J gave up 2 bases and V 4 bases, and 7 bases lay outside the gene matches. This chain's CDR3 is CAWNPGQPNTEAFF. Here the CDR3 DNA reads TGTGCCTGGAACCCGGGACAGCCAAACACTGAAGCTTTCTTT.

The genes are TRBV7-2 and TRBJ2-4, with 12 bases aligning to TRBD2. The V and J ends lost 5 bases and 4 bases, in that order; junction bases with no gene match: 3. The CDR3 consists of 15 residues. Germline loops: CDR1 SGHTA, CDR2 FQGNSA. The DNA of the CDR3 is TGTGCCAGCAGCCCCGGACTAGCGGGAAAAAACATTCAGTACTTC. It codes for CASSPGLAGKNIQYF.